Listed below are T cell receptor beta chains from one sample, sequenced in a study of response to subunit inactivated influenza vaccine. TCRdb re-derived calls from the RT-PCR reads in MiXCR, one entry per CDR3 protein. This sample carries approximately 700,000 distinct CDR3 sequences, approximately 14% of them seen once, and the ten largest clones take around a tenth. Material: PBMCs from blood, obtained 11 to 12 days after vaccination. These receptors originate from a man in his forties or fifties who received an inactivated influenza vaccine. CDR3s include the opening cysteine and the closing phenylalanine or tryptophan. Each record gives: D gene, J gene, clone size, V gene, CDR3 DNA, CDR3 protein. D genes are given only for firm matches. Part of the rows lack a size; the others show once, few, many or a class for expanded clones.

>TRBD2|TRBJ2-1|few|TRBV4-1
TGCGCCAGCAGCCACTTGGGACTAGCGGGTAATGAGCAGTTCTTC
CASSHLGLAGNEQFF
>TRBD1|TRBJ2-7|NA|TRBV5-5
TGTGCCAGCAGCTTCGGACAGGGGGCTCGCGAGCAGTACTTC
CASSFGQGAREQYF
>NA|TRBJ2-3|NA|TRBV12-3/TRBV12-4
TGTGCCAGCAGTTTTACACGTAGCACAGATACGCAGTATTTT
CASSFTRSTDTQYF
>NA|TRBJ2-5|few|TRBV5-6
TGTGCCAGCAGCTTGTGGGGGCTAGCGCAAGAGACCCAGTACTTC
CASSLWGLAQETQYF
>NA|TRBJ2-3|NA|TRBV4-1
TGCGCCAGCAGCCGATTCAGGGCGGAGAATACGCAGTATTTT
CASSRFRAENTQYF
>TRBD2|TRBJ2-7|few|TRBV11-2
TGTGCCAGCGCCGGGACTAGCGGTCTACTGGAGCAGTACTTC
CASAGTSGLLEQYF
>TRBD1|TRBJ2-1|NA|TRBV7-6
TGTGCCAGCAGCTTAGCGGGACAGGGGAGAAATGAGCAGTTCTTC
CASSLAGQGRNEQFF
>NA|TRBJ1-4|few|TRBV29-1
TGCAGCGCCTCGGTCAGTAATGAAAAACTGTTTTTT
CSASVSNEKLFF
>NA|TRBJ2-1|few|TRBV20-1
TGCAGTGCTAGAGCGGGACATACGACCTACAATGAGCAGTTCTTC
CSARAGHTTYNEQFF
>TRBD2|TRBJ2-7|NA|TRBV20-1
TGCAGTGCTAGAGATAGCCTGGGTAGCGGGACCTACGAGCAGTACTTC
CSARDSLGSGTYEQYF
>NA|TRBJ2-5|NA|TRBV4-1
TGCGCCAGCAGCCAAGTCTGGGACCAACTCTCCCAAGAGACCCAGTACTTC
CASSQVWDQLSQETQYF
>TRBD2|TRBJ2-1|NA|TRBV4-3
TGCGCCAGCAGCCAAGATCCCAGGGGAGGACTAGCGACCTACAATGAGCGGTTCTTC
CASSQDPRGGLATYNERFF
>NA|TRBJ2-5|NA|TRBV30
TGTGCCTGGAGTTCGGGGGAGGAGACCCAGTACTTC
CAWSSGEETQYF
>TRBD1|TRBJ1-1|few|TRBV12-3/TRBV12-4
TGTGCCAGCAGGGAAGCGGGACAGCCAAAAGCTTTCTTT
CASREAGQPKAFF
>NA|TRBJ2-2|NA|TRBV4-3
TGCGCCAGCAGCCAAGCCTGGAACACCGGGGAGCTGTTTTTT
CASSQAWNTGELFF
>NA|TRBJ1-1|NA|TRBV5-6
TGTGCCAGCAGCTCCGACTCCTTCCCTGAAGCTTTCTTT
CASSSDSFPEAFF